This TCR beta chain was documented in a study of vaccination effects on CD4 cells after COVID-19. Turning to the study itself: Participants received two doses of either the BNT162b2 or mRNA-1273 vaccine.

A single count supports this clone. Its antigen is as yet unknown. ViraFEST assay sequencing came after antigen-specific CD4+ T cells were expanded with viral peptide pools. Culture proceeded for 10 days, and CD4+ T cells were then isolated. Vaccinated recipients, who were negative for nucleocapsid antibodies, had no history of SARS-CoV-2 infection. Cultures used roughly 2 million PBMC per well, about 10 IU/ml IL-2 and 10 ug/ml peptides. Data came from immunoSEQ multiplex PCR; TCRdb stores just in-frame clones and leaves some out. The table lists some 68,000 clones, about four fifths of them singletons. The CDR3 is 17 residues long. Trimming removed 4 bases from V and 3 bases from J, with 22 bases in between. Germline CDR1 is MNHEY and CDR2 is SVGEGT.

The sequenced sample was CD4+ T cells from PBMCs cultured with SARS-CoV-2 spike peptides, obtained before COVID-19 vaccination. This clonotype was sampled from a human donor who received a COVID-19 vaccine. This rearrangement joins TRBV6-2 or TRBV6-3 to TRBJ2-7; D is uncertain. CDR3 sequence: CASSLSGEVASGYEQYV. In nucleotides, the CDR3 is TGTGCCAGCAGTTTAAGTGGTGAAGTTGCATCGGGCTACGAGCAGTACGTC.